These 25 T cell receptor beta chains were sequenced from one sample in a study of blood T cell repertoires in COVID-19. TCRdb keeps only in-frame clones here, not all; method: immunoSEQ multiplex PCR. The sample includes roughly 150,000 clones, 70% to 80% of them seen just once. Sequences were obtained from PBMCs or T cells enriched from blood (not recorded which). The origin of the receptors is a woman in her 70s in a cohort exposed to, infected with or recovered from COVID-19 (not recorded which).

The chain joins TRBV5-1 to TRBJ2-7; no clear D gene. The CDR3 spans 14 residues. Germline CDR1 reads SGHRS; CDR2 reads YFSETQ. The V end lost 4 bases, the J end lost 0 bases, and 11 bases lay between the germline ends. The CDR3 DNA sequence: TGCGCCAGCAGCACCGGTCTGAGCTCCTACGAGCAGTACTTC. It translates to CASSTGLSSYEQYF.

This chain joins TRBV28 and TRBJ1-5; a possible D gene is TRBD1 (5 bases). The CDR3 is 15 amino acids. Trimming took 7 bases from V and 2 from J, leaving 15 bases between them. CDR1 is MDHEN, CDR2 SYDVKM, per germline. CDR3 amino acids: CASIWGGSGNQPQHF. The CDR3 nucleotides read TGTGCCAGCATCTGGGGGGGAAGTGGCAATCAGCCCCAGCATTTT.

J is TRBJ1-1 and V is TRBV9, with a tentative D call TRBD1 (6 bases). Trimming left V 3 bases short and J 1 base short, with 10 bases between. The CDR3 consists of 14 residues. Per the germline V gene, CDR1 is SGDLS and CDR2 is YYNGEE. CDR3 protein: CASSDRDKNTEAFF. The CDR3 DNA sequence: TGTGCCAGCAGCGACCGGGACAAGAACACTGAAGCTTTCTTT.

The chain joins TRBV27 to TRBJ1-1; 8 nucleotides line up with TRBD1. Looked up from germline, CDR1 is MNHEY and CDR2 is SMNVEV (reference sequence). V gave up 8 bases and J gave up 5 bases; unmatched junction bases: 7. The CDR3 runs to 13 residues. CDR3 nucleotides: TGTGCCAGCCGTAGGACAGGGACGACTGAAGCTTTCTTT. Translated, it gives CASRRTGTTEAFF.

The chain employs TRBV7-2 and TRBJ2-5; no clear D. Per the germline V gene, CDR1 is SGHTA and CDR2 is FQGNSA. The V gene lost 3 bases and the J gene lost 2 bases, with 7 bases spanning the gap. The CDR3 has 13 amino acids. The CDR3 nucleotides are TGTGCCAGCAGCTTCGCGTTTCAAGAGACCCAGTACTTC. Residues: CASSFAFQETQYF.

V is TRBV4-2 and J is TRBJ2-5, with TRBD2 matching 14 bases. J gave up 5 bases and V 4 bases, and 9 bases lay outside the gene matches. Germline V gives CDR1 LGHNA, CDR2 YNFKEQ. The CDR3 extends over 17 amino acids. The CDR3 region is CASSLTSGRAGAETQYF. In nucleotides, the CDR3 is TGTGCCAGCAGCCTGACTAGCGGGAGGGCCGGGGCGGAGACCCAGTACTTC.

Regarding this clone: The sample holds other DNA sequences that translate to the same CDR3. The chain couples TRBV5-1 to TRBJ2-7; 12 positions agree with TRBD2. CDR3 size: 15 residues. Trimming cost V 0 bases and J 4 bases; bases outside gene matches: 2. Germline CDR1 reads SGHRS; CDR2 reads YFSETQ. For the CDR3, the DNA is TGCGCCAGCAGCTTGGGAGGGACTAGCGGGTACGAGCAGTACTTC. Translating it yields CASSLGGTSGYEQYF.

The CDR3 protein is CASSPFRDTAKPLHF. Here the CDR3 DNA reads TGTGCCAGCTCACCATTCCGGGACACAGCAAAACCCCTCCACTTT. This chain links TRBV18 with TRBJ1-6, with D perhaps TRBD1 (6 bases). V was trimmed by 2 bases and J by 12 bases, leaving 17 bases between them. This CDR3 comprises 15 residues. Germline assignment: CDR1 KGHSH and CDR2 LQKENI.

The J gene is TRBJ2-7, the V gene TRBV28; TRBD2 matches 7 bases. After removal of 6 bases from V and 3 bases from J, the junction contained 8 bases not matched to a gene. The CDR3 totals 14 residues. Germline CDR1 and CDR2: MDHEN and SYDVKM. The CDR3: CASREAGLNYEQYF. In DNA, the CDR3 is TGTGCCAGCAGGGAAGCGGGACTAAACTACGAGCAGTACTTC.

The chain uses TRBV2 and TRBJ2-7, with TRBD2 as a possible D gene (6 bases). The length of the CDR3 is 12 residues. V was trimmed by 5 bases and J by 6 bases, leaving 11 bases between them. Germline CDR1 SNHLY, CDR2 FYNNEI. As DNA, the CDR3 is TGTGCCAGCAGTAGACTAGTAGGCGAGCAGTACTTC. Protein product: CASSRLVGEQYF.

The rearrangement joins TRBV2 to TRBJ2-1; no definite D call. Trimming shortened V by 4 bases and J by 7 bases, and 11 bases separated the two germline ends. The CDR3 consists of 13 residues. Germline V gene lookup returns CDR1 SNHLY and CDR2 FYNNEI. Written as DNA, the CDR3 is TGTGCCAGCAGTGTCCAGGTCAGGAATGAGCAGTTCTTC. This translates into CASSVQVRNEQFF. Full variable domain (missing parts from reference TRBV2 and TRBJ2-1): EPEVTQTPSHQVTQMGQEVILRCVPISNHLYFYWYRQILGQKVEFLVSFYNNEISEKSEIFDDQFSVERPDGSNFTLKIRSTKLEDSAMYFCASSVQVRNEQFFGPGTRLTVL.

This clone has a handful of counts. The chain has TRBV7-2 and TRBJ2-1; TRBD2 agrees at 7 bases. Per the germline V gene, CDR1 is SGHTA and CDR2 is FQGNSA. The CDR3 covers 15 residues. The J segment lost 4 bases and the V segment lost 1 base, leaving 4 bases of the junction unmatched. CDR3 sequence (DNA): TGTGCCAGCAGCTTAGTAGCGGGCCAGTACAATGAGCAGTTCTTC. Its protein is CASSLVAGQYNEQFF.

Written as DNA, the CDR3 is TGTGCCAGCTCACCATCCCACCTAGATGGCTACACCTTC. Translated: CASSPSHLDGYTF. The rearrangement uses TRBV18 and TRBJ1-2; D uncertain. The germline V gene has CDR1 KGHSH and CDR2 LQKENI. V was trimmed by 2 bases and J by 6 bases, leaving 10 bases between them. CDR3 size: 13 residues. The full variable domain, with the rest looked up from reference TRBV18 and TRBJ1-2, is NAGVMQNPRHLVRRRGQEARLRCSPMKGHSHVYWYRQLPEEGLKFMVYLQKENIIDESGMPKERFSAEFPKEGPSILRIQQVVRGDSAAYFCASSPSHLDGYTFGSGTRLTVV.

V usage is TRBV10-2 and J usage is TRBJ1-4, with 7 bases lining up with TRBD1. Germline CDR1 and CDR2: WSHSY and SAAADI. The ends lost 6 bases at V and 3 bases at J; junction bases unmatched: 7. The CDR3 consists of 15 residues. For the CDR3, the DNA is TGCGCCAGCAGCGTAGGGGGACAGCCTAATGAAAAACTGTTTTTT. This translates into CASSVGGQPNEKLFF.

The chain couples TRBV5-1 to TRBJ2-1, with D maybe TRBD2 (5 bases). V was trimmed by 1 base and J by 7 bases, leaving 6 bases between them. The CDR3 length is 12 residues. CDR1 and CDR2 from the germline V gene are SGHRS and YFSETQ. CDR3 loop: CASSLPGNEQFF. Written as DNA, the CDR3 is TGCGCCAGCAGCTTGCCGGGGAATGAGCAGTTCTTC.

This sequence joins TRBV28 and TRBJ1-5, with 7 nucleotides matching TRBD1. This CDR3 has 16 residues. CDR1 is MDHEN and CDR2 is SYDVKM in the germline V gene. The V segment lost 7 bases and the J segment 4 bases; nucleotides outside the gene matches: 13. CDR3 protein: CASTAQQGRGNQPQHF. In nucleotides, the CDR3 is TGTGCCAGCACCGCCCAACAGGGGCGGGGAAATCAGCCCCAGCATTTT. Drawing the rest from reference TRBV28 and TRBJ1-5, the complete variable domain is DVKVTQSSRYLVKRTGEKVFLECVQDMDHENMFWYRQDPGLGLRLIYFSYDVKMKEKGDIPEGYSVSREKKERFSLILESASTNQTSMYLCASTAQQGRGNQPQHFGDGTRLSIL.

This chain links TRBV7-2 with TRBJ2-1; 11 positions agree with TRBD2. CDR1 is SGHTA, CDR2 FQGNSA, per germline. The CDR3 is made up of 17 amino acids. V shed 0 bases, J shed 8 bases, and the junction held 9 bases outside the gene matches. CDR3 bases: TGTGCCAGCAGCTTAGCGCATCGGCTAGCGGGAGGCTATGAGCAGTTCTTC. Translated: CASSLAHRLAGGYEQFF.

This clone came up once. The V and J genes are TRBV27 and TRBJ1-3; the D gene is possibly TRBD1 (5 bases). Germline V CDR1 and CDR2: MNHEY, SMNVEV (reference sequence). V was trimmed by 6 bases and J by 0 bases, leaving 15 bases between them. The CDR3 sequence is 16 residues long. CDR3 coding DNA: TGTGCCAGCAGATCGGTTTCCGGGGGCTCTGGAAACACCATATATTTT. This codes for CASRSVSGGSGNTIYF.

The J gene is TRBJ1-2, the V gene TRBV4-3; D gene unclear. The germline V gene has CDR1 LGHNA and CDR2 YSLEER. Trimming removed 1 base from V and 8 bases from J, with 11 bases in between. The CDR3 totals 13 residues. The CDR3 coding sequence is TGCGCCAGCAGCCAAGCGAGCGGGGTGGGCTACACCTTC. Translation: CASSQASGVGYTF.

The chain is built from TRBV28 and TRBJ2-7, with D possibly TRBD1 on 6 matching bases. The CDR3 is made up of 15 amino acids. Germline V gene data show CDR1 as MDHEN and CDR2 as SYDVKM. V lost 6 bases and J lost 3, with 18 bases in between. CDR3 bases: TGTGCCAGCAGCAGTCCTGGGGACAACTACTACGAGCAGTACTTC. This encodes CASSSPGDNYYEQYF.

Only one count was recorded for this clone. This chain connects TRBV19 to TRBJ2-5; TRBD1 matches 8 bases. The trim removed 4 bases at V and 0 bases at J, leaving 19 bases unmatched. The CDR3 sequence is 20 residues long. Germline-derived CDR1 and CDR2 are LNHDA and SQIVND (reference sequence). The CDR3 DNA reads TGTGCCAGTAGTACCGCCCTCTGGACAGGGTATCGAACAAACCAAGAGACCCAGTACTTC. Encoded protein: CASSTALWTGYRTNQETQYF.

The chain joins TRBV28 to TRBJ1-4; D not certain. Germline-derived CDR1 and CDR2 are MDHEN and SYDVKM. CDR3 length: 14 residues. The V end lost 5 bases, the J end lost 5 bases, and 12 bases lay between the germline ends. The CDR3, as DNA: TGTGCCAGCAGTGTCGTACAGACAAATGAAAAACTGTTTTTT. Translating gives CASSVVQTNEKLFF.

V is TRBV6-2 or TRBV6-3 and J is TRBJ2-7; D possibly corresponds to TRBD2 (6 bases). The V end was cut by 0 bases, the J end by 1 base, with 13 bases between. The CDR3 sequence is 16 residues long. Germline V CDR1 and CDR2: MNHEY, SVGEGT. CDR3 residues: CASSYSLADLSYEQYF. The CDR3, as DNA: TGTGCCAGCAGTTACTCGTTAGCGGATCTTTCCTACGAGCAGTACTTC.

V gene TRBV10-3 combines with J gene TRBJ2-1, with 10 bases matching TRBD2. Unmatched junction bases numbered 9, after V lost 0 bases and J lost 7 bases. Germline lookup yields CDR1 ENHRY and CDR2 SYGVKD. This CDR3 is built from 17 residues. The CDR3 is CAISESLASGSGNEQFF. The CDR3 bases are TGTGCCATCAGTGAGTCGTTGGCTAGCGGGAGCGGGAATGAGCAGTTCTTC.

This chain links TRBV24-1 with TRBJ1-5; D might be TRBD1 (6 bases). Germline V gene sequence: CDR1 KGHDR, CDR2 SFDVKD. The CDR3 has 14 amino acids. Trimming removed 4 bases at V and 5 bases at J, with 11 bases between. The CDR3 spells CATSDPQGDQPQHF. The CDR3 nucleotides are TGTGCCACCAGTGACCCACAGGGAGATCAGCCCCAGCATTTT.